This T cell receptor beta chain appears in the sequencing data of a study of blood T cell repertoires in COVID-19. Losses at the gene ends were 4 bases for V and 7 bases for J; bases not matched to a gene: 8. From germline, CDR1 is SGHKS and CDR2 YYEKEE (reference sequence). There are 14 residues in the CDR3. Clones were sequenced by immunoSEQ multiplex PCR, and TCRdb holds only the in-frame ones, with some missing. This table has a few hundred thousand clones, approximately 89% appearing once. The chain has TRBV5-5 and TRBJ1-5, with TRBD1 identical over 7 bases. The source is a woman aged 40 to 50 who had recovered from COVID-19. The sequenced sample was peripheral blood. In nucleotides, the CDR3 is TGTGCCAGCAGCCGACAGGGTTATAGGCAGCCCCAGCATTTT. It translates to CASSRQGYRQPQHF.